Listed below are T cell receptor beta chains from one sample, sequenced in a study of OX40 agonist ivuxolimab in advanced cancers. Measured with immunoSEQ multiplex PCR; TCRdb has only the in-frame clones, and not every one. The sample lists about 82,000 clones, 90% to 95% occurring once. The sequenced sample was CD4+ or CD8+ T cells sorted from blood, obtained in a trial of the OX40 agonist ivuxolimab. These receptors came from an adult with an advanced solid tumor such as melanoma, head and neck, liver or kidney cancer. CDR3s include the opening cysteine and the closing phenylalanine or tryptophan. The order of the fields is J gene, V gene, D gene, clone size, CDR3 protein, CDR3 DNA. A D gene is named only where the DNA matches it firmly. Expanded clones get a size class; other rows say once, few or many, or leave the size out.

TRBJ2-7,TRBV15,.,.,CATSRDVGMGRYYEQYF,TGTGCCACCAGCAGAGATGTTGGAATGGGACGATACTACGAGCAGTACTTC
TRBJ1-3,TRBV5-8,TRBD1,.,CASSKRQGFSGNTIYF,TGTGCCAGCAGCAAAAGACAGGGCTTCTCTGGAAACACCATATATTTT
TRBJ2-3,TRBV6-1,.,.,CASSEAEGATQYF,TGTGCCAGCAGTGAAGCTGAGGGTGCTACGCAGTATTTT
TRBJ1-3,TRBV6-6,.,once,CASSYQEGSGNTIYF,TGTGCCAGCAGTTACCAGGAGGGCTCTGGAAACACCATATATTTT
TRBJ2-1,TRBV14,.,.,CASSQGTPAYNEQFF,TGTGCCAGCAGCCAAGGGACTCCAGCCTACAATGAGCAGTTCTTC
TRBJ2-5,TRBV28,.,.,CASSQVNEETQYF,TGTGCCAGCAGCCAGGTCAACGAAGAGACCCAGTACTTC
TRBJ2-5,TRBV7-2,.,.,CASSLGGPGTQYF,TGTGCCAGCAGCTTAGGCGGTCCGGGGACCCAGTACTTC
TRBJ1-4,TRBV11-2,.,.,CATGGLLNEKLFF,TGTGCAACTGGGGGACTCCTAAATGAAAAACTGTTTTTT
TRBJ2-2,TRBV5-6,.,.,CASSPPFEGGELFF,TGTGCCAGCAGCCCGCCCTTCGAGGGGGGGGAGCTGTTTTTT
TRBJ1-2,TRBV18,.,once,CASSPREGPHYGYTF,TGTGCCAGCTCACCACGGGAGGGGCCGCACTATGGCTACACCTTC
TRBJ2-6,TRBV5-1,TRBD1,once,CASSSRTGGFSGANVLTF,TGCGCCAGCAGCTCGCGGACAGGGGGCTTCTCTGGGGCCAACGTCCTGACTTTC
TRBJ1-5,TRBV19,TRBD1,.,CASSIEGQGGQPQHF,TGTGCCAGTAGTATAGAGGGACAGGGAGGTCAGCCCCAGCATTTT
TRBJ2-7,TRBV11-3,TRBD1,.,CASSLGGPGQGSYEQYF,TGTGCCAGCAGCTTAGGGGGACCGGGACAGGGCTCCTACGAGCAGTACTTC
TRBJ2-1,TRBV29-1,.,.,CSVAPPRGFYNEQFF,TGCAGCGTTGCCCCCCCTAGGGGATTCTACAATGAGCAGTTCTTC
TRBJ2-5,TRBV28,TRBD2,.,CASSSSGVIRRETQYF,TGTGCCAGCAGCTCTAGCGGGGTTATTAGAAGGGAGACCCAGTACTTC
TRBJ1-5,TRBV30,.,.,CAWRSMSNQPQHF,TGTGCCTGGAGGTCTATGAGCAATCAGCCCCAGCATTTT
TRBJ1-2,TRBV6-6,TRBD1,.,CASTPGTGRGGYTF,TGTGCCAGCACCCCCGGGACAGGGCGAGGAGGCTACACCTTC
TRBJ2-7,TRBV4-2,.,.,CASSQEGQRNYEQYF,TGTGCCAGCAGCCAAGAGGGCCAGCGGAACTACGAGCAGTACTTC
TRBJ2-7,TRBV6-6,TRBD1,.,CASSLDRGYEQYF,TGTGCCAGCAGCCTAGACAGGGGGTACGAGCAGTACTTC
TRBJ1-2,TRBV19,.,.,CASSMGSRAGRTYGYTF,TGTGCCAGTAGTATGGGAAGTAGGGCAGGAAGAACCTATGGCTACACCTTC
TRBJ2-7,TRBV7-7,.,.,CASSPQGWTNEQYF,TGTGCTAGCAGCCCCCAGGGTTGGACTAACGAGCAGTACTTC
TRBJ2-1,TRBV7-3,.,.,CASSLRGGSYNEQFF,TGTGCCAGCAGCTTACGGGGTGGCTCCTACAATGAGCAGTTCTTC
TRBJ1-2,TRBV29-1,.,once,CSARRGDGYTF,TGCAGCGCCCGAAGAGGGGATGGCTACACCTTC
TRBJ1-6,TRBV2,.,.,CASSFQGIGNSPLHF,TGTGCCAGCAGTTTTCAGGGAATAGGTAATTCACCCCTCCACTTT
TRBJ2-7,TRBV10-3,.,few,CAISESVRIRGEQYF,TGTGCCATCAGTGAGTCGGTGCGAATCAGGGGCGAGCAGTACTTC
TRBJ2-3,TRBV5-1,TRBD2,once,CASSTPLAELSRSTDTQYF,TGCGCCAGCAGCACCCCACTAGCGGAGCTATCAAGAAGCACAGATACGCAGTATTTT
TRBJ1-4,TRBV30,.,.,CAWRTQGLKLFF,TGTGCCTGGAGAACCCAGGGCTTAAAACTGTTTTTT
TRBJ1-6,TRBV6-5,.,.,CASSYDRRNSPLHF,TGTGCCAGCAGTTACGACAGGAGGAATTCACCCCTCCACTTT
TRBJ2-1,TRBV7-8,.,.,CASSLARTVEQFF,TGTGCCAGCAGCTTAGCGAGGACGGTCGAGCAGTTCTTC
TRBJ2-1,TRBV5-1,.,.,CASSLSYNEQFF,TGCGCCAGCAGCTTGAGTTACAATGAGCAGTTCTTC
TRBJ1-4,TRBV28,.,few,CASSLAQSNEKLFF,TGTGCCAGCAGTTTAGCCCAGAGTAATGAAAAACTGTTTTTT
TRBJ2-3,TRBV30,TRBD2,.,CAWGTSGSRLYF,TGTGCCTGGGGGACTAGCGGGAGCCGACTATACTTT
TRBJ2-7,TRBV4-2,.,.,CASSSGTVYEQYF,TGTGCCAGCAGCTCCGGGACGGTTTACGAGCAGTACTTC
TRBJ2-7,TRBV14,TRBD2,.,CASSQVSGIPHEQYF,TGTGCCAGCAGCCAGGTTAGCGGGATCCCCCACGAGCAGTACTTC
TRBJ1-5,TRBV2,.,.,CASSVKQGPQHF,TGTGCCAGCAGTGTAAAACAGGGTCCCCAGCATTTT
TRBJ2-2,TRBV28,TRBD1,.,CASEQGAGELFF,TGTGCCAGCGAACAGGGGGCCGGGGAGCTGTTTTTT
TRBJ1-5,TRBV10-3,TRBD1,.,CAISRGTENQPQHF,TGTGCCATCAGCCGCGGGACAGAAAATCAGCCCCAGCATTTT
TRBJ2-7,TRBV7-2,.,.,CASSLPALGEQYF,TGTGCCAGCAGCCTTCCGGCCCTCGGCGAGCAGTACTTC
TRBJ2-3,TRBV27,TRBD2,.,CASRTIGRGGTDTQYF,TGTGCCAGCAGAACGATCGGGAGGGGAGGCACAGATACGCAGTATTTT
TRBJ2-5,TRBV18,.,once,CASSHAPPGAGETQYF,TGTGCCAGCTCACATGCCCCTCCGGGGGCGGGGGAGACCCAGTACTTC
TRBJ1-2,TRBV11-3,.,.,CASSLQRGGTYGYTF,TGTGCCAGCAGCTTACAGCGCGGGGGAACCTATGGCTACACCTTC
TRBJ2-7,TRBV5-1,.,.,CASSEQGLEGEQYF,TGCGCCAGCAGCGAACAGGGGTTGGAGGGCGAGCAGTACTTC